This entry lists 25 T cell receptor beta chains sequenced from one sample in a study of blood T cells in healthy people across ages. It was with a sample-barcoded 5' primer and a J-beta primer mix that a second PCR of roughly 7 to 12 cycles was run. TCRdb independently ran MiXCR on the 5' RACE reads; one entry per CDR3 protein. The data contain hundreds of thousands of distinct CDR3 sequences, about 61% of them singletons. Specimen: blood. Receptors originate from a man aged 35 to 55 in good health.

In this sample, this clonotype turned up once. The chain uses TRBV29-1 and TRBJ2-1; D perhaps matches TRBD2 (7 bases). CDR1 and CDR2 (germline): SQVTM, ANQGSEA. Trimming cost V 2 bases and J 6 bases, with 23 bases left between them. CDR3 length equals 17 residues. CDR3 in DNA: TGCAGCGTTGAACCCATCGCGGGGGCCATTATCCCCAATGAGCAGTTCTTC. It codes for CSVEPIAGAIIPNEQFF.

This sequence joins TRBV7-3 and TRBJ1-1; no reliable D call. Germline loops: CDR1 SGHTA, CDR2 FQGTGA. The V end was cut by 1 base, the J end by 9 bases, with 9 bases between. The CDR3 length is 12 residues. The CDR3 loop reads CASSLKAGQAFF. The DNA for the CDR3 is TGTGCCAGCAGCTTAAAGGCAGGCCAAGCTTTCTTT.

CDR3 sequence reads: CASSLGLTGALLNTGELFF. The DNA of the CDR3 is TGTGCCAGCAGCTTAGGTCTGACAGGGGCCCTTTTGAACACCGGGGAGCTGTTTTTT. This chain links TRBV7-2 with TRBJ2-2, with 8 bases fitting TRBD1. Germline values: CDR1 SGHTA, CDR2 FQGNSA. The CDR3 has 19 residues. The trim removed 1 base at V and 1 base at J, leaving 11 bases unmatched.

This chain uses TRBV14 with TRBJ1-2, with no clear D. The CDR3 sequence is 13 residues long. Trimming stripped 0 bases from V and 8 bases from J, with 10 bases between. The germline CDR1 and CDR2 sequences are SGHDN and FVKESK. The CDR3 sequence: CASSQDKRVGYTF. The CDR3, as DNA: TGTGCCAGCAGCCAAGATAAGAGGGTCGGCTACACCTTC.

The sample holds a few counts of this clonotype. This rearrangement joins TRBV5-1 to TRBJ2-7; no reliable D call. The V and J ends lost 2 bases and 5 bases respectively, with 23 bases between them. The germline V gene has CDR1 SGHRS and CDR2 YFSETQ. The CDR3 spans 17 residues. The CDR3 coding sequence is TGCGCCAGCAGCTTTTGGGCAGCCGTGGGCGTCCGGAACGAGCAGTACTTC. It yields the protein CASSFWAAVGVRNEQYF.

This clonotype was seen only once. This could be a read error, since a much larger clone is one nucleotide away. The chain is built from TRBV7-3 and TRBJ2-1, with D perhaps given as TRBD1 or TRBD2 (5 bases each). Germline CDR1 is SGHTA and CDR2 is FQGTGA. V was trimmed by 0 bases and J by 13 bases, leaving 19 bases between them. The CDR3 consists of 15 residues. CDR3 coding DNA: TGTGCCAGCAGCTTAACGGCCATAGGCCTGGGGACCCAGTTCTTC. Translation: CASSLTAIGLGTQFF.

The chain has TRBV29-1 and TRBJ1-5; maybe TRBD1 (5 bases). The CDR3 length is 14 residues. CDR1 and CDR2 (germline): SQVTM, ANQGSEA. Trimming left V 4 bases short and J 2 bases short, with 12 bases between. The CDR3 protein is CSVGTGAGNQPQHF. For the CDR3, the DNA is TGCAGCGTTGGGACCGGGGCCGGCAATCAGCCCCAGCATTTT.

There are a few counts of this clonotype. This chain connects TRBV9 to TRBJ1-2; 10 bases map to TRBD1. Germline V CDR1 and CDR2: SGDLS, YYNGEE. This CDR3 spans 12 amino acids. Trimming removed 6 bases from V and 9 bases from J; junction bases left unmatched: 5. The chain's CDR3 is CASTGTGVRYTF. CDR3 DNA sequence: TGTGCCAGCACGGGGACAGGGGTTCGCTACACCTTC.

This clonotype was detected a few times. The chain has TRBV7-2 and TRBJ2-4, with D possibly being TRBD1 (5 bases). The CDR3 consists of 12 residues. V was shortened by 3 bases and J by 13 bases, with 13 bases between the two germline ends. Germline V gives CDR1 SGHTA, CDR2 FQGNSA. This CDR3 is CASSFRASEQYF. The CDR3 DNA follows: TGTGCCAGCAGCTTCAGGGCTTCAGAGCAGTACTTC.

There are a few counts of this clonotype. The rearrangement joins TRBV7-2 to TRBJ2-1; tentative D call: TRBD2 (5 bases). CDR1 is SGHTA, CDR2 FQGNSA, per germline. V lost 5 bases and J lost 4, with 9 bases in between. The CDR3 runs to 13 residues. The CDR3 is CASSLLGYNEQFF. As DNA, the CDR3 is TGTGCCAGCAGCCTACTAGGGTACAATGAGCAGTTCTTC.

This rearrangement joins TRBV5-6 to TRBJ2-3; perhaps D is TRBD1 or TRBD2 (6 bases each). V lost 7 bases and J 2 bases, leaving 14 bases between the germline ends. Germline V gene data show CDR1 as SGHDT and CDR2 as YYEEEE. This CDR3 region has 14 residues. The DNA for the CDR3 is TGTGCCAGCCATATAGGGGGGAACACAGATACGCAGTATTTT. It codes for CASHIGGNTDTQYF.

This clonotype was detected many times. The V call is TRBV6-5, the J call TRBJ2-3; D call uncertain. Trimming removed 2 bases at V and 8 bases at J, with 8 bases between. Germline CDR1 is MNHEY and CDR2 is SVGAGI. This CDR3 has 12 residues. The CDR3 DNA follows: TGTGCCAGCAGTTACGCCGACGGTACGCAGTATTTT. Translation: CASSYADGTQYF.

This chain joins TRBV12-3 or TRBV12-4 and TRBJ2-4, with 8 bases lining up with TRBD1. The CDR3 covers 15 residues. The V segment lost 7 bases and the J segment 13 bases; nucleotides outside the gene matches: 18. DNA for the CDR3: TGTGCCAGCAAATCCTTCGGGACAGGTGGTACAGAGCAGTACTTC. Encoded protein: CASKSFGTGGTEQYF.

The V and J genes are TRBV7-9 and TRBJ1-2; D remains unclear. V was shortened by 5 bases and J by 0 bases, with 10 bases between the two germline ends. The CDR3 consists of 14 residues. Germline CDR1 and CDR2: SEHNR and FQNEAQ (reference sequence). The CDR3 loop is CASSPPTANYGYTF. DNA for the CDR3: TGTGCCAGCAGCCCCCCCACAGCTAACTATGGCTACACCTTC.

V is TRBV3-1 and J is TRBJ2-4; D may correspond to TRBD1 or TRBD2 (5 bases each). Germline CDR1 reads LGHDT; CDR2 reads YNNKEL (reference sequence). CDR3 length equals 12 residues. V was trimmed by 0 bases and J by 10 bases, leaving 7 bases between them. CDR3 amino acids: CASSQEGEIQYF. CDR3 bases: TGTGCCAGCAGCCAAGAGGGGGAGATTCAGTACTTC.

The V gene is TRBV9, the J gene TRBJ2-1; 10 bases line up with TRBD2. Trimming removed 4 bases from V and 5 bases from J; junction bases left unmatched: 6. Germline V gene sequence: CDR1 SGDLS, CDR2 YYNGEE. The CDR3 has 15 amino acids. The CDR3 protein is CASSISSGSNNEQFF. The CDR3 DNA reads TGTGCCAGCAGCATTTCTAGCGGGAGTAACAATGAGCAGTTCTTC. The variable domain in full, with the rest retrieved from reference TRBV9 and TRBJ2-1, is DSGVTQTPKHLITATGQRVTLRCSPRSGDLSVYWYQQSLDQGLQFLIQYYNGEERAKGNILERFSAQQFPDLHSELNLSSLELGDSALYFCASSISSGSNNEQFFGPGTRLTVL.

The chain joins TRBV12-3 or TRBV12-4 to TRBJ2-5; D ambiguous. There are 11 residues in the CDR3. V was cut by 6 bases and J by 2 bases, with 4 bases left in between. The CDR3 DNA reads as TGTGCCAGCAGGTCGCAAGAGACCCAGTACTTC. As protein: CASRSQETQYF.

In this sample, this clonotype turned up once. This rearrangement joins TRBV7-2 to TRBJ2-7; a weak D match, TRBD1 (6 bases). Between the trimmed V and J ends, which lost 5 bases and 3 bases, there was a span of 14 bases. This CDR3 spans 14 amino acids. The germline CDR1 and CDR2 sequences are SGHTA and FQGNSA. CDR3 nucleotides: TGTGCCAGCAGCGTAGTCCCGACAGGCTACGAGCAGTACTTC. This gives the protein CASSVVPTGYEQYF.

The sample holds a few counts of this clonotype. In DNA, the CDR3 is TGTGCCAGCAGCCAGAATACCGGGACTAGCGGGACGGAGCAGTACTTC. The encoded protein is CASSQNTGTSGTEQYF. The chain employs TRBV4-2 and TRBJ2-7, with 13 bases identical to TRBD2. Germline assignment: CDR1 LGHNA and CDR2 YNFKEQ. V dropped 3 bases and J dropped 7; count of bases not matched to a gene: 9. The CDR3 covers 16 residues.

The V and J genes are TRBV20-1 and TRBJ1-4; D is perhaps TRBD1 (6 bases). The V end was cut by 4 bases, the J end by 0 bases, with 9 bases between. The CDR3 runs 14 residues. The germline gives CDR1 DFQATT, CDR2 SNEGSKA (reference sequence). The CDR3 reads CSATGDSTNEKLFF. For the CDR3, the DNA is TGCAGTGCTACAGGGGACTCAACTAATGAAAAACTGTTTTTT.

This chain links TRBV7-2 with TRBJ2-3; 14 bases are a match to TRBD2. With 5 bases clipped from V and 2 bases from J, the junction kept 3 bases outside the gene matches. Germline V CDR1 and CDR2: SGHTA, FQGNSA. The CDR3 has 16 residues. CDR3 coding DNA: TGTGCCAGCAGCCGACTAGCGGGGGGGCTCACAGATACGCAGTATTTT. This sequence encodes CASSRLAGGLTDTQYF.

The chain uses TRBV2 and TRBJ1-1; D might be TRBD1 (6 bases). Looked up from germline, CDR1 is SNHLY and CDR2 is FYNNEI. Trimming removed 5 bases from V and 0 bases from J, with 13 bases in between. This CDR3 spans 15 amino acids. The CDR3 sequence is CASSFGTPMNTEAFF. The CDR3 DNA reads TGTGCCAGCAGTTTTGGGACACCCATGAACACTGAAGCTTTCTTT.

This CDR3 is CASSPTGRNDRTDTQYF. For the CDR3, the DNA is TGTGCCAGCTCACCTACCGGCAGGAACGATCGCACAGATACGCAGTATTTT. The chain uses TRBV18 and TRBJ2-3; no clear D gene. The CDR3 has 17 residues. Trimming stripped 3 bases from V and 1 base from J, with 17 bases between. Germline-derived CDR1 and CDR2 are KGHSH and LQKENI.

The CDR3 loop is CASSHKGATEAFF. In nucleotides, the CDR3 is TGTGCCAGCAGCCACAAAGGGGCCACTGAAGCTTTCTTT. The chain recombines TRBV3-1 with TRBJ1-1; the D gene is possibly TRBD1 (5 bases). The CDR3 runs to 13 residues. V lost 3 bases and J 4 bases, leaving 9 bases between the germline ends. Germline CDR1 LGHDT, CDR2 YNNKEL (reference sequence).

V gene TRBV9 combines with J gene TRBJ2-5, with D possibly being TRBD1 (5 bases). The J call may be incorrect, as the DNA end agrees better with TRBJ2-7. This CDR3 contains 13 residues. Germline values: CDR1 SGDLS, CDR2 YYNGEE. The CDR3 sequence: CASSVKGFGEQYF. CDR3 DNA: TGTGCCAGCAGCGTCAAGGGGTTCGGCGAGCAGTACTTC.